The present T cell receptor (beta chain) was sequenced within a study of T-cell memory formation after mild COVID-19. Using constant-segment primers, 5'RACE produced TCR alpha and TCR beta cDNA libraries carrying sample barcodes and UMIs. TCRdb fed the 5' RACE reads into MiXCR, producing one record per CDR3 protein. Of about 320,000 distinct CDR3 sequences listed, roughly 13% are singletons. Study outcomes and limitations: That cross-reactive memory joined was suggested by some responding clones appearing in pre-infection memory. Chiefly within CM and EM were the contracting CD4+ clones; CD8+ ones were within EMRA. CD4/CD8 balance characterized clones contracting day 15 to 85, and CD4+ skew characterized later expanders.

There are many counts of this clonotype. Its antigen is unknown. Material: PBMCs or a T cell subset sorted from them (not recorded which). This clonotype was sampled from a man aged 18 to 30 who had mild COVID-19 (a few samples of this study predate the infection). Cell type and time point are not known.

The CDR3 nucleotides are TGTGCCAGCAATCCCGGTTTTTTTTCCTACGAGCAGTACTTC. Amino acids: CASNPGFFSYEQYF. The rearrangement uses TRBV12-3 or TRBV12-4 and TRBJ2-7; D is undetermined. The CDR3 has 14 residues. Between the trimmed V and J ends, which lost 7 bases and 1 base, there was a span of 14 bases.